This T cell receptor (beta chain) was recovered during a study of cytomegalovirus exposure and HLA in healthy donors. Overall study results and limits: With DRB1 most and HLA-C fewest, TCR association rates differed between HLA loci in a later analysis.

Of note for this clone: Its antigen remains unidentified.

PCR involved 60 Vbeta and 13 Jbeta primers. The data were produced by immunoSEQ multiplex PCR, yet TCRdb's version contains in-frame clones alone and is incomplete. The sample's table shows some 130,000 clones. The material sequenced was PBMCs. The receptor comes from a woman in her 40s in good health and CMV-seropositive.

CDR3 loop: CASSVTTKPDTQYF. CDR3 in DNA: TGTGCCAGCAGCGTGACAACGAAGCCAGATACGCAGTATTTT. This chain uses TRBV9 with TRBJ2-3; no firm D call. V was shortened by 2 bases and J by 4 bases, with 11 bases between the two germline ends. The CDR3 extends over 14 amino acids. CDR1 is SGDLS, CDR2 YYNGEE, per germline. Complete variable domain (other parts from reference TRBV9 and TRBJ2-3): DSGVTQTPKHLITATGQRVTLRCSPRSGDLSVYWYQQSLDQGLQFLIQYYNGEERAKGNILERFSAQQFPDLHSELNLSSLELGDSALYFCASSVTTKPDTQYFGPGTRLTVL.